A single T cell receptor (beta chain) is shown here with its context. What it binds is unknown. Assay: immunoSEQ multiplex PCR; the TCRdb copy retains only in-frame clones and omits some. This sample has approximately 40,000 clones; about 90% occur once, and the top ten carry around 2.5%. V trimming: 2 bases; J trimming: 8 bases; junction bases outside the gene matches: 11. CDR1 is SGHAT and CDR2 is FQNNGV in the germline V gene. This CDR3 comprises 15 residues. These data come from a study of graft-versus-host responses after intestinal transplantation. The wider study: For two to four years after anti-thymocyte globulin induction, all recipients took tacrolimus and steroids. Findings and limits, study-wide: Individuals carrying graft-donor T cell macrochimerism showed high graft-versus-host to host-versus-graft clonal ratios in allografts. Among recipient marrow samples, GvH clones were found; some appeared first in ileum or blood.

The chain joins TRBV11-2 to TRBJ2-5; 7 bases are a match to TRBD1. Sequenced material: PBMCs, taken almost 320 days after intestinal transplant. The clonotype was recovered from a human patient who received an intestinal transplant, so some T cells may come from the graft donor. CDR3 nucleotide sequence: TGTGCCAGCAGCTTAATAGGGGGCGCCTATTCCACCCAGTACTTC. It translates to CASSLIGGAYSTQYF. Based on the CDR3 plus reference TRBV11-2 and TRBJ2-5, the full variable domain is EAGVAQSPRYKIIEKRQSVAFWCNPISGHATLYWYQQILGQGPKLLIQFQNNGVVDDSQLPKDRFSAERLKGVDSTLKIQPAKLEDSAVYLCASSLIGGAYSTQYFGPGTRLLVL.